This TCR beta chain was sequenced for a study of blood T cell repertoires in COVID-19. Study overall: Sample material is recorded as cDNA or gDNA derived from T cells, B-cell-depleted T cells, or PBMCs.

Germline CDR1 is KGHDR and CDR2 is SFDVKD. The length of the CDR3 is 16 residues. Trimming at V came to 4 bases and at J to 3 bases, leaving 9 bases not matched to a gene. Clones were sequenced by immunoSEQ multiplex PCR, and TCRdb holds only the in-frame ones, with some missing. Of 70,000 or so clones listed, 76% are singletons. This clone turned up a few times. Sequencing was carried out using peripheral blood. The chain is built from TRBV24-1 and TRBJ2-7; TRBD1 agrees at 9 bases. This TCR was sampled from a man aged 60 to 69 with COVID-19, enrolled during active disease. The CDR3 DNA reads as TGTGCCACCAGTGACCAAGGACAGGGGAGTCGCTACGAGCAGTACTTC. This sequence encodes CATSDQGQGSRYEQYF.